The table lists the clone carrying this T cell receptor (beta chain) with a few counts. Its target is unknown. Using immunoSEQ multiplex PCR, the repertoire was profiled, and TCRdb retains in-frame clones only, with some absent. The data hold 50,000 to 65,000 clones, with approximately 80% observed a single time. This sample was included in a study of radiotherapy plus CTLA-4 blockade in lung cancer. Study background: Objective response rate was over 15%; disease control rate, 31%. Notes on the study in general: Dynamics of early blood T cell clones, together with interferon-beta, were reportedly the best predictors of response. Once radiotherapy plus ipilimumab had been given, TCR clones derived from tumor expanded in blood.

The study treated chemo-refractory metastatic non-small-cell lung cancer patients with focal radiation plus ipilimumab CTLA-4 blockade. This CDR3 has 15 amino acids. Germline CDR1 MNHNY, CDR2 SVGAGI (reference sequence). V was cut by 2 bases and J by 0 bases, with 8 bases left in between. V is TRBV6-6 and J is TRBJ1-3; D is perhaps TRBD1 (6 bases). The TCR was taken from a human donor with non-small cell lung cancer who had a complete response to radiotherapy plus ipilimumab. The sequencing used peripheral blood, collected from a patient treated with radiotherapy plus ipilimumab. The DNA of the CDR3 is TGTGCCAGCAGTTACGGGGGCCTCTCTGGAAACACCATATATTTT. The encoded protein is CASSYGGLSGNTIYF.